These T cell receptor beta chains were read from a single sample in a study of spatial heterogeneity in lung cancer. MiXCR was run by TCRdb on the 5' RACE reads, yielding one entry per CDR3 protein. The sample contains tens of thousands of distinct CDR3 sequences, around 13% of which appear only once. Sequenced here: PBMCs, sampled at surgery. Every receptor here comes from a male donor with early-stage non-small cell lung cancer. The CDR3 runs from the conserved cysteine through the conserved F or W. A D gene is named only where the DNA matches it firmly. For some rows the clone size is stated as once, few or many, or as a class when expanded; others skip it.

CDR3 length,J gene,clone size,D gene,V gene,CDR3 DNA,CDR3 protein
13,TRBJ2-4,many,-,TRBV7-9,TGTGCCAGCAGCTTAGCAGGGTCGGTCATTCAGTACTTC,CASSLAGSVIQYF
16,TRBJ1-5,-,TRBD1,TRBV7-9,TGTGCCAGCAGCGGGATAGAGACAGGGGGGAATCAGCCCCAGCATTTT,CASSGIETGGNQPQHF
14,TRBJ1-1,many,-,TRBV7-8,TGTGCCAGCAGCTTAAAGTTCCCGAACACTGAAGCTTTCTTT,CASSLKFPNTEAFF
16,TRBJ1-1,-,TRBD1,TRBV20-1,TGCAGTGCTAGAGACCCCCTGACAGGGCAACCCCTTGAAGCTTTCTTT,CSARDPLTGQPLEAFF
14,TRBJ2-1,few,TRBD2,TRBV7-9,TGTGCCAGCAGCTTAGCGGGAGGGCGGTTTGAGCAGTTCTTC,CASSLAGGRFEQFF
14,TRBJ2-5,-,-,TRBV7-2,TGTGCCAGCAGCTTAGGGGAGTACCAAGAGACCCAGTACTTC,CASSLGEYQETQYF
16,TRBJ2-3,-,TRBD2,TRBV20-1,TGCAGTGCCACGGTCATTGCTAGCGGGGTGACAGATACGCAGTATTTT,CSATVIASGVTDTQYF
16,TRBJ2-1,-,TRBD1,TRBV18,TGTGCCAGCTCACCGCGGGACAGGGGAGACTACAATGAGCAGTTCTTC,CASSPRDRGDYNEQFF
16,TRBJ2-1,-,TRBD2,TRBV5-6,TGTGCCAGCAGCTCACTAGCGGCTTTCTCCTACAATGAGCAGTTCTTC,CASSSLAAFSYNEQFF
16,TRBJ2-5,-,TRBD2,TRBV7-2,TGTGCCAGCAGCTTATCCGGGACTAGCGGACAAGAGACCCAGTACTTC,CASSLSGTSGQETQYF
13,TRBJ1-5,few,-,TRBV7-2,TGTGCCAGCAGCTTGACGGAGAATCAGCCCCAGCATTTT,CASSLTENQPQHF
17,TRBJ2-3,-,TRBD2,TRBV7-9,TGTGCCAGCAGCGGACTAGCGGGACCCTCTCGCACAGATACGCAGTATTTT,CASSGLAGPSRTDTQYF
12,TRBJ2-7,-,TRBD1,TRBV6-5,TGTGCCAGCAGTAGGGGGCTGGACGAGCAGTACTTC,CASSRGLDEQYF
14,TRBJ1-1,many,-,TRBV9,TGTGCCAGCAGCTCCCAACAGGTGAACACTGAAGCTTTCTTT,CASSSQQVNTEAFF
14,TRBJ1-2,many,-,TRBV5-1,TGCGCCAGCAGCTCGGCCGGGACGGCCTATGGCTACACCTTC,CASSSAGTAYGYTF
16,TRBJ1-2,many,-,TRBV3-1,TGTGCCAGCAGTCAAACTAGCGTGAAGGCATCTCTTGGCTACACCTTC,CASSQTSVKASLGYTF
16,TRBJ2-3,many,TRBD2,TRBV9,TGTGCCAGCAGCTCAGGGACTAGCGGGTTTGCAGATACGCAGTATTTT,CASSSGTSGFADTQYF